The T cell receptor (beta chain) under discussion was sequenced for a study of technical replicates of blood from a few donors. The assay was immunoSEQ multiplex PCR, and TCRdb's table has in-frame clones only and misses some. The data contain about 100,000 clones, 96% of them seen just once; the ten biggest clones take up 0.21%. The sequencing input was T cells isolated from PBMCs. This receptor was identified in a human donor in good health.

Here the CDR3 DNA reads TGTGCCAGCAGCCCTCCTAGCGGGAGTGCCTACGAGCAGTACTTC. It translates to CASSPPSGSAYEQYF. J is TRBJ2-7 and V is TRBV9; 10 nucleotides line up with TRBD2. The CDR3 loop spans 15 amino acids. The V segment lost 4 bases and the J segment 2 bases; nucleotides outside the gene matches: 6. Germline V gene lookup returns CDR1 SGDLS and CDR2 YYNGEE.